This T cell receptor beta chain was captured by sequencing in a study of blood T cell repertoires in COVID-19. Across the study: The analysed material was cDNA or gDNA that came from T cells, B-cell-depleted T cells, or PBMCs.

The V gene lost 6 bases and the J gene lost 9 bases, with 9 bases spanning the gap. Germline V CDR1 and CDR2: MNHEY, SMNVEV (reference sequence). CDR3 size: 11 residues. Assay: immunoSEQ multiplex PCR; the TCRdb copy retains only in-frame clones and omits some. The sample lists hundreds of thousands of clones; 75% to 90% were seen once. This sequence joins TRBV27 and TRBJ2-1, with TRBD1 as a possible D gene (6 bases). This clonotype was sampled from a young man with active or convalescent COVID-19. What was sequenced was peripheral blood. The CDR3 DNA reads TGTGCCAGCAGCCAGGGGATTGAGCAGTTCTTC. It translates to CASSQGIEQFF.